The TCR beta chain described here comes from a study of T-cell memory formation after mild COVID-19. TCRdb re-called the 5' RACE reads through MiXCR, storing one row per CDR3 protein. The table lists about half a million distinct CDR3 sequences, about 20% of them singletons. The source material was PBMCs or a T cell subset sorted from them (not recorded which). The clonotype comes from an adult woman who had mild COVID-19 (a few samples of this study predate the infection). Cell type and time point are not known.

The CDR3 region is CASSQGLAGWETQYF. CDR3 nucleotide sequence: TGCGCCAGCAGCCAAGGACTAGCGGGGTGGGAGACCCAGTACTTC. The V gene is TRBV4-1, the J gene TRBJ2-5; 11 nucleotides line up with TRBD2. Germline V gene sequence: CDR1 MGHRA, CDR2 YSYEKL. CDR3 length equals 15 residues. Losses at the gene ends were 1 base for V and 5 bases for J; bases not matched to a gene: 3.